Given below is one T cell receptor beta chain in context. From germline, CDR1 is SGHNT and CDR2 YYREEE (reference sequence). Trimming cost V 0 bases and J 7 bases, with 11 bases left between them. This CDR3 region has 13 residues. The data derive from a study of blood T cell repertoires in COVID-19. Profiling relied on immunoSEQ multiplex PCR, and the TCRdb table lists in-frame clones only, not all of them. The sample includes fewer than 500,000 clones, about 85% seen only once; the top ten take approximately 2%. Sequencing used PBMCs or T cells enriched from blood (not recorded which). The sequence derives from a woman between 18 and 29 years old with acute COVID-19. The V call is TRBV5-4, the J call TRBJ2-7; TRBD2 is a possible D gene (5 bases). The CDR3 here is CASSLGLPGEQYF. The CDR3 DNA reads TGTGCCAGCAGCTTGGGCCTCCCGGGGGAGCAGTACTTC.